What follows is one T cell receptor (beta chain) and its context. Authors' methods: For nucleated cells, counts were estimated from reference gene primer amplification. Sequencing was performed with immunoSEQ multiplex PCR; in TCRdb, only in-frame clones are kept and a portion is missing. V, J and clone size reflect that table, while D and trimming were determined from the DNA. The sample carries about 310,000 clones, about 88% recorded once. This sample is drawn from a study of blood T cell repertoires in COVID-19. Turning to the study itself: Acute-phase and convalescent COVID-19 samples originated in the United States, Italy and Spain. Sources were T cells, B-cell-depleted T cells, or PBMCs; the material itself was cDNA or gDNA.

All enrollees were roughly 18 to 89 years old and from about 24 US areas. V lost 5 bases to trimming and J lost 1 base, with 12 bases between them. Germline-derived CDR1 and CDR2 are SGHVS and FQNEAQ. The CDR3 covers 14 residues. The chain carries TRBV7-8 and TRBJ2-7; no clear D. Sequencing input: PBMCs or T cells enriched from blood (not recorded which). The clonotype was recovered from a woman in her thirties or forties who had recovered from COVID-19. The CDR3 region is CASSPLEKSYEQYF. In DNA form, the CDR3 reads TGTGCCAGCAGCCCTCTGGAGAAGTCCTACGAGCAGTACTTC.